A single sample gave rise to the 9 T cell receptor beta chains below, sequenced in a study of T cell changes during pregnancy in multiple sclerosis. Assay: immunoSEQ multiplex PCR; the TCRdb copy retains only in-frame clones and omits some. Of roughly 60,000 clones in the sample, 75% to 90% were seen once. The sample here was CD4+ T cells from peripheral blood mononuclear cells, taken in the first trimester of pregnancy. Receptor source: a female donor with multiple sclerosis, enrolled in a pregnancy study.

The chain combines TRBV28 with TRBJ2-7, with D uncertain. Germline loops: CDR1 MDHEN, CDR2 SYDVKM. Trimming removed 8 bases at V and 0 bases at J, with 5 bases between. The CDR3 loop spans 11 amino acids. Written as DNA, the CDR3 is TGTGCCAGCGGCGGCTCCTACGAGCAGTACTTC. The encoded protein is CASGGSYEQYF.

This chain connects TRBV7-9 to TRBJ1-1, with no clear D. The CDR3 has 14 residues. Germline lookup yields CDR1 SEHNR and CDR2 FQNEAQ (reference sequence). Trimming cost V 10 bases and J 1 base, with 16 bases left between them. This chain's CDR3 is CATTGRETNTEAFF. The CDR3 region has the DNA TGTGCCACGACTGGGAGGGAGACGAACACTGAAGCTTTCTTT.

The chain joins TRBV7-8 to TRBJ2-3; 7 bases fit TRBD2. The CDR3 covers 16 residues. In germline, CDR1 is SGHVS, CDR2 FQNEAQ. The trim removed 3 bases at V and 0 bases at J, leaving 6 bases unmatched. CDR3 sequence (DNA): TGTGCCAGCAGCTTCAAGCGGGACCCGAGCACAGATACGCAGTATTTT. Protein sequence: CASSFKRDPSTDTQYF.

J is TRBJ2-1 and V is TRBV19; D unclear. V was pared by 6 bases and J by 0 bases, with 30 bases between. The CDR3 extends over 21 amino acids. The V gene's germline CDR1 is LNHDA and CDR2 SQIVND (reference sequence). The CDR3 DNA is TGTGCCAGTAGGCTTCTTAATCAGTCTCACAAGGAGTGGAGCTCCTACAATGAGCAGTTCTTC. Protein product: CASRLLNQSHKEWSSYNEQFF.

The V and J genes are TRBV28 and TRBJ2-1; TRBD1 agrees at 7 bases. Germline assignment: CDR1 MDHEN and CDR2 SYDVKM. This CDR3 is built from 13 residues. Germline trimming cut 4 bases from V and 10 bases from J; bases unmatched to any gene: 7. The CDR3 reads CASSSKKDREQFF. CDR3 DNA sequence: TGTGCCAGCAGTTCCAAGAAGGACAGGGAGCAGTTCTTC.

V is TRBV6-5 and J is TRBJ2-3; 10 bases line up with TRBD2. Germline V lookup: CDR1 MNHEY, CDR2 SVGAGI. J was trimmed by 4 bases and V by 6 bases; bases with no gene match: 4. The CDR3 extends over 14 amino acids. This chain's CDR3 is CASSLAGAADTQYF. The CDR3 DNA follows: TGTGCCAGCAGCCTAGCGGGGGCGGCAGATACGCAGTATTTT.

This clone is medium-sized. This chain uses TRBV19 with TRBJ2-3; D may be TRBD1 (6 bases). V lost 9 bases and J 3 bases, leaving 16 bases between the germline ends. In germline, CDR1 is LNHDA, CDR2 SQIVND (reference sequence). The length of the CDR3 is 14 residues. CDR3 in DNA: TGTGCCAGCAACAGGGCGGGTGAGACAGATACGCAGTATTTT. As protein: CASNRAGETDTQYF.

The gene calls are TRBV5-6 and TRBJ1-3; TRBD1 is a possible D gene (6 bases). Trimming left V 3 bases short and J 7 bases short, with 14 bases between. CDR1 is SGHDT, CDR2 YYEEEE, per germline. The CDR3 extends over 14 amino acids. CDR3 sequence reads: CASSSSPRGNTIYF. DNA for the CDR3: TGTGCCAGCAGCTCCAGCCCAAGGGGGAACACCATATATTTT.

The V gene is TRBV19, the J gene TRBJ1-5, with 7 bases aligning to TRBD1. Unmatched junction bases numbered 5, after V lost 9 bases and J lost 3 bases. The CDR3 is 13 amino acids. Germline V gives CDR1 LNHDA, CDR2 SQIVND (reference sequence). The CDR3 protein is CASRGQYNQPQHF. CDR3 bases: TGTGCCAGCAGGGGACAGTACAATCAGCCCCAGCATTTT.